This T cell receptor beta chain comes out of a study of blood T cell repertoires in COVID-19. The authors' processing: Amplification of reference gene primers was used by the study to estimate nucleated cell counts. Produced via immunoSEQ multiplex PCR; TCRdb's table is partial and in-frame only. V and J calls and clone size follow that table, whereas D and trimming were derived from the DNA. The sample includes roughly 240,000 clones, almost 85% seen only once; the top ten take approximately 5.1%. CDR1 and CDR2 (germline): MNHEY, SMNVEV (reference sequence). The CDR3 loop spans 17 amino acids. V was clipped by 5 bases and J by 4 bases; unmatched bases: 15.

Sequencing was carried out using peripheral blood. The J gene is TRBJ2-5, the V gene TRBV27; TRBD1 matches 8 bases. The sequence derives from a man over 45 with COVID-19, enrolled during active disease. The CDR3 region has the DNA TGTGCCAGCAGTAGATACCCGGGACAGGTGGGGAGAGAGACCCAGTACTTC. This gives the protein CASSRYPGQVGRETQYF.